This entry lists 19 T cell receptor beta chains sequenced from one sample in a study of identical twins. TCRdb reprocessed the 5' RACE reads via MiXCR and lists one record per CDR3 protein. The table lists roughly 630,000 distinct CDR3 sequences, roughly 7.1% of them singletons. The same data also went into a second study, on yellow fever vaccine responses in identical twins.

Sequencing was carried out using PBMCs. The receptors were sampled from a young woman in good health.

This clonotype was detected a few times. The chain recombines TRBV12-5 with TRBJ1-2, with TRBD1 as a possible D gene (6 bases). This CDR3 is 14 amino acids long. CDR1 LGHNT and CDR2 FRNRAP come from the germline V gene. V gave up 6 bases and J gave up 2 bases, with 13 bases separating them. The CDR3 DNA reads as TGTGCTAGTGGCCACTTAGACAGGAACTATGGCTACACCTTC. It yields the protein CASGHLDRNYGYTF.

The V gene is TRBV5-6, the J gene TRBJ2-7, with 10 bases identical to TRBD1. With V trimmed by 3 bases and J by 2 bases, 2 bases remained unmatched. Germline V CDR1 and CDR2: SGHDT, YYEEEE. The CDR3 contains 14 residues. The CDR3 is CASSYGQGAYEQYV. Written as DNA, the CDR3 is TGTGCCAGCAGCTATGGACAGGGGGCCTACGAGCAGTACGTC.

This clonotype has a count of ten or more. V and J are TRBV6-2 or TRBV6-3 and TRBJ2-1, with TRBD2 identical over 10 bases. J was trimmed by 6 bases and V by 6 bases; bases with no gene match: 17. Germline V gene sequence: CDR1 MNHEY, CDR2 SVGEGT. The CDR3 is 18 residues long. The CDR3 DNA reads TGTGCCAGCAGAACCCTAGCGGGGGAAAAGGAGGCACGCAATGAGCAGTTCTTC. It translates to CASRTLAGEKEARNEQFF.

The sample holds many counts of this clonotype. The CDR3 loop reads CSVEIAGVAGELFF. CDR3 in DNA: TGCAGCGTTGAAATCGCGGGAGTTGCCGGGGAGCTGTTTTTT. The chain has TRBV29-1 and TRBJ2-2, with TRBD2 matching over 7 bases. CDR3 length: 14 residues. CDR1 is SQVTM and CDR2 is ANQGSEA in the germline V gene. The V segment lost 2 bases and the J segment 6 bases; nucleotides outside the gene matches: 6.

This clonotype was seen a handful of times. This rearrangement joins TRBV29-1 to TRBJ2-5, with D possibly matching TRBD2 (6 bases). Germline V gene lookup returns CDR1 SQVTM and CDR2 ANQGSEA. The CDR3 is 17 residues long. Trimming stripped 8 bases from V and 5 bases from J, with 30 bases between. Written as DNA, the CDR3 is TGCAGCCAGGGAGTAGCCGGCCCAGGCGGGGAAAGGGAGACCCAGTACTTC. Its protein is CSQGVAGPGGERETQYF.

Ten or more counts support this clonotype. The rearrangement joins TRBV25-1 to TRBJ2-1, with D possibly matching TRBD2 (6 bases). Germline V lookup: CDR1 MGHDK, CDR2 SYGVNS. V was cut by 3 bases and J by 14 bases, with 11 bases left in between. The CDR3 totals 11 residues. The chain's CDR3 is CASSDDGTEFF. The CDR3 nucleotides read TGTGCCAGCAGTGACGACGGGACTGAGTTCTTC.

Only a few counts were recorded for this clonotype. The genes are TRBV4-2 and TRBJ2-1; 11 bases are a match to TRBD2. Germline V gene lookup returns CDR1 LGHNA and CDR2 YNFKEQ. The CDR3 is made up of 19 amino acids. V shed 4 bases, J shed 0 bases, and the junction held 11 bases outside the gene matches. CDR3 sequence: CASSLTGTSGYLSYNEQFF. The CDR3 nucleotides read TGTGCCAGCAGCCTCACCGGGACTAGCGGCTACCTCTCCTACAATGAGCAGTTCTTC.

This clonotype was found a few times. The rearrangement joins TRBV6-2 or TRBV6-3 to TRBJ1-2; D is possibly TRBD1 (6 bases). CDR1 is MNHEY and CDR2 is SVGEGT in the germline V gene. The CDR3 contains 14 residues. V was clipped by 2 bases and J by 3 bases, with 10 bases between them. The CDR3 loop is CASSYGDTYYGYTF. CDR3 coding DNA: TGTGCCAGCAGTTACGGGGACACCTACTATGGCTACACCTTC.

This chain joins TRBV11-2 and TRBJ2-1, with 12 bases matching TRBD2. This CDR3 region has 18 residues. Germline CDR1 and CDR2: SGHAT and FQNNGV. Trimming removed 8 bases from V and 4 bases from J; junction bases left unmatched: 15. The CDR3 protein is CASCTTTSGGPFYNEQFF. The CDR3 region has the DNA TGTGCCAGCTGTACAACCACTAGCGGGGGGCCCTTTTACAATGAGCAGTTCTTC.

This clonotype was counted at least ten times. This chain uses TRBV10-3 with TRBJ2-1, with 11 bases aligning to TRBD2. With V trimmed by 6 bases and J by 2 bases, 3 bases remained unmatched. Germline lookup yields CDR1 ENHRY and CDR2 SYGVKD. The CDR3 is 15 residues long. CDR3: CAIRPSGGTYNEQFF. As DNA, the CDR3 is TGTGCCATCAGGCCTAGCGGGGGGACCTACAATGAGCAGTTCTTC.

This clonotype was counted ten times or more. The chain carries TRBV12-3 or TRBV12-4 and TRBJ1-4, with D unclear. The CDR3 totals 11 residues. The ends were cut back, 5 bases at V and 3 bases at J, with 1 base in the middle. Written as DNA, the CDR3 is TGTGCCAGCAGTCCTAATGAAAAACTGTTTTTT. Protein product: CASSPNEKLFF.

This clonotype was observed at least ten times. The chain has TRBV6-5 and TRBJ1-1; D uncertain. The CDR3 covers 15 residues. The germline V gene has CDR1 MNHEY and CDR2 SVGAGI. The ends were cut back, 2 bases at V and 5 bases at J, with 15 bases in the middle. The CDR3 sequence is CASSYLQIGDTEAFF. In nucleotides, the CDR3 is TGTGCCAGCAGTTACCTCCAGATTGGGGATACTGAAGCTTTCTTT.

This clonotype has a count of ten or more. V gene TRBV29-1 combines with J gene TRBJ2-1, with 10 bases that match TRBD2. CDR3 length equals 15 residues. Germline V gives CDR1 SQVTM, CDR2 ANQGSEA. Losses at the gene ends were 2 bases for V and 6 bases for J; bases not matched to a gene: 7. Written as DNA, the CDR3 is TGCAGCGTTGAACAATCTAGCGGGGGACTCAATGAGCAGTTCTTC. This translates into CSVEQSSGGLNEQFF.

The gene calls are TRBV5-6 and TRBJ2-3; 9 nucleotides align to TRBD2. CDR1 SGHDT and CDR2 YYEEEE come from the germline V gene. This CDR3 contains 16 residues. V was pared by 4 bases and J by 2 bases, with 8 bases of the junction left unmatched. Here the CDR3 reads CASSDETSGVTDTQYF. The CDR3 DNA sequence: TGTGCCAGCAGCGATGAGACTAGCGGTGTCACAGATACGCAGTATTTT.

The table lists this clonotype with many counts. J is TRBJ1-6 and V is TRBV7-9, with a weak D call TRBD1 (6 bases). This CDR3 is 15 amino acids long. Trimming took 5 bases from V and 0 from J, leaving 8 bases between them. Per germline, CDR1 SEHNR and CDR2 FQNEAQ (reference sequence). The CDR3 DNA reads as TGTGCCAGCAGCCCCAGGGGCTCCTATAATTCACCCCTCCACTTT. Translation gives CASSPRGSYNSPLHF. The full variable domain, with the rest looked up from reference TRBV7-9 and TRBJ1-6, is DTGVSQNPRHKITKRGQNVTFRCDPISEHNRLYWYRQTLGQGPEFLTYFQNEAQLEKSRLLSDRFSAERPKGSFSTLEIQRTEQGDSAMYLCASSPRGSYNSPLHFGNGTRLTVT.

The rearrangement joins TRBV20-1 to TRBJ2-3, with 8 nucleotides matching TRBD1. V gave up 6 bases and J gave up 7 bases; unmatched junction bases: 9. CDR3 size: 13 residues. CDR1 and CDR2 (germline): DFQATT, SNEGSKA (reference sequence). Here the CDR3 DNA reads TGCAGTGCCAGGGGGCCCCGCGGGAATACGCAGTATTTT. Protein: CSARGPRGNTQYF.

CDR3 residues: CASSSTVAGNQPQHF. CDR3 in DNA: TGTGCCAGCAGTTCGACGGTGGCGGGAAATCAGCCCCAGCATTTT. This chain connects TRBV28 to TRBJ1-5; D is unclear. The CDR3 runs 15 residues. Germline V gives CDR1 MDHEN, CDR2 SYDVKM. The V and J ends lost 4 bases and 4 bases respectively, with 14 bases between them.

The sample holds many counts of this clonotype. The chain carries TRBV25-1 and TRBJ1-3, with D possibly being TRBD1 (5 bases). Per germline, CDR1 MGHDK and CDR2 SYGVNS. CDR3 length: 13 amino acids. The ends were cut back, 3 bases at V and 9 bases at J, with 12 bases in the middle. In DNA form, the CDR3 reads TGTGCCAGCAGTGAGACGTACGGGGGCACCATATATTTT. Its translation: CASSETYGGTIYF.

This clonotype turned up a few times. The V call is TRBV24-1, the J call TRBJ2-4; TRBD1 aligns across 7 bases. Germline CDR1 and CDR2: KGHDR and SFDVKD. The ends lost 2 bases at V and 2 bases at J; junction bases unmatched: 11. The CDR3 totals 18 residues. The CDR3 sequence is CATSDSEKDRVPKNIQYF. The CDR3, as DNA: TGTGCCACCAGTGATTCCGAAAAAGACAGGGTACCCAAAAACATTCAGTACTTC.